Shown below are 9 T cell receptor beta chains from a single sample sequenced in a study of blood T cell repertoires in COVID-19. TCRdb keeps only in-frame clones here, not all; method: immunoSEQ multiplex PCR. The sample carries about 270,000 clones, approximately 89% recorded once. Sequencing was done on a sample of peripheral blood. The source of these receptors is a woman aged 45-65 years with acute or convalescent COVID-19.

The chain recombines TRBV2 with TRBJ1-1, with D unclear. Trimming took 8 bases from V and 0 from J, leaving 10 bases between them. The CDR3 covers 13 residues. Germline loops: CDR1 SNHLY, CDR2 FYNNEI. The CDR3 region is CASASHVNTEAFF. CDR3 coding DNA: TGTGCCAGCGCTAGCCACGTGAACACTGAAGCTTTCTTT.

The chain recombines TRBV2 with TRBJ2-7; 12 bases map to TRBD2. CDR1 is SNHLY, CDR2 FYNNEI, per germline. This CDR3 region has 15 residues. Trimming at V came to 3 bases and at J to 4 bases, leaving 4 bases not matched to a gene. DNA of the CDR3: TGTGCCAGCAGTGAGTCTAGCGGGAGGGTTTACGAGCAGTACTTC. It translates to CASSESSGRVYEQYF.

The V and J genes are TRBV12-3 or TRBV12-4 and TRBJ1-5; a weak D match, TRBD1 (5 bases). The ends were cut back, 7 bases at V and 5 bases at J, with 12 bases in the middle. This CDR3 contains 13 residues. In DNA form, the CDR3 reads TGTGCCAGCACCCGGGGGGACCATCAGCCCCAGCATTTT. Its protein product is CASTRGDHQPQHF.

In this sample, this clone turned up a few times. DNA of the CDR3: TGTGCCAGCAGCTTAGCACGGGAGACCTACGAGCAGTACTTC. Translation: CASSLARETYEQYF. The genes are TRBV7-9 and TRBJ2-7; tentatively, D is TRBD2 (6 bases). CDR3 size: 14 residues. V lost 0 bases and J lost 2, with 8 bases in between. Germline assignment: CDR1 SEHNR and CDR2 FQNEAQ (reference sequence).

This chain uses TRBV5-4 with TRBJ2-2; 10 bases agree with TRBD1. The J segment lost 4 bases and the V segment lost 4 bases, leaving 4 bases of the junction unmatched. This CDR3 comprises 15 residues. Germline CDR1 SGHNT, CDR2 YYREEE (reference sequence). The CDR3 sequence: CASSTGQGITGELFF. CDR3 bases: TGTGCCAGCAGCACGGGACAGGGGATCACCGGGGAGCTGTTTTTT. Filled out from reference TRBV5-4 and TRBJ2-2, the complete variable domain reads ETGVTQSPTHLIKTRGQQVTLRCSSQSGHNTVSWYQQALGQGPQFIFQYYREEENGRGNFPPRFSGLQFPNYSSELNVNALELDDSALYLCASSTGQGITGELFFGEGSRLTVL.

This clone showed up just once. The V and J genes are TRBV3-1 (or the pseudogene TRBV3-2) and TRBJ1-6; D uncertain. Deletions cut 2 bases from V and 9 bases from J, with 20 bases between. The CDR3 has 17 residues. Germline V gives CDR1 LGHDT, CDR2 YNNKEL (reference sequence). In DNA, the CDR3 is TGTGCCAGCAGCCAAACCCCCGACTATTTTCAAGCTTCACCCCTCCACTTT. Translation: CASSQTPDYFQASPLHF.

The rearrangement links TRBV6-1 to TRBJ2-7; 8 bases match TRBD2. Germline values: CDR1 MNHNS, CDR2 SASEGT. The CDR3 consists of 16 residues. V shed 0 bases and J 6 bases; nucleotides not matched to a gene: 10. CDR3 DNA sequence: TGTGCCAGCAGTGAAGCGCCGGGACTAGGGGCGGGCGAGCAGTACTTC. Protein sequence: CASSEAPGLGAGEQYF.

This chain connects TRBV20-1 to TRBJ2-7; maybe TRBD1 (5 bases). Germline V CDR1 and CDR2: DFQATT, SNEGSKA (reference sequence). CDR3 length: 11 amino acids. Deletions cut 3 bases from V and 8 bases from J, with 11 bases between. The CDR3, as DNA: TGCAGTGCTAGTGGCGACAGCCAGCAGTACTTC. It translates to CSASGDSQQYF.

CDR3 in DNA: TGTGCCAGCAGGAACCCCGAGGCTAGCCGACATCCCAGGGAGCAGTTCTTC. Protein sequence: CASRNPEASRHPREQFF. The chain links TRBV27 to TRBJ2-1; D perhaps matches TRBD2 (5 bases). Germline V gene data show CDR1 as MNHEY and CDR2 as SMNVEV (reference sequence). The CDR3 has 17 amino acids. Deletions cut 6 bases from V and 10 bases from J, with 28 bases between.